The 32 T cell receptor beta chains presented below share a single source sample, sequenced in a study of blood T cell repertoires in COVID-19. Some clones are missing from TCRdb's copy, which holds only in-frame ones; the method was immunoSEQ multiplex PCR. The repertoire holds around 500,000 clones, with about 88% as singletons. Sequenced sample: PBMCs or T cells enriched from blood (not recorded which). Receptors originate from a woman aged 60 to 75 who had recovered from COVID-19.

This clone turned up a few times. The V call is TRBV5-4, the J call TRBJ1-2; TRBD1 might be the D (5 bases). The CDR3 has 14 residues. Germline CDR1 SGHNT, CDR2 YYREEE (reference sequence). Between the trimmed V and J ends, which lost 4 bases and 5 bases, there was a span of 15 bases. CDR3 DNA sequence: TGTGCCAGCAGCCCGGGGGGAGGCGATTATGGCTACACCTTC. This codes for CASSPGGGDYGYTF. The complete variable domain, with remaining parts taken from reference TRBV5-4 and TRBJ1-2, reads ETGVTQSPTHLIKTRGQQVTLRCSSQSGHNTVSWYQQALGQGPQFIFQYYREEENGRGNFPPRFSGLQFPNYSSELNVNALELDDSALYLCASSPGGGDYGYTFGSGTRLTVV.

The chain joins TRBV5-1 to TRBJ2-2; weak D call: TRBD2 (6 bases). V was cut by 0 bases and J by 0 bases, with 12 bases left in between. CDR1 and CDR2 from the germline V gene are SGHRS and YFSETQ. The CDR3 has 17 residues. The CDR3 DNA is TGCGCCAGCAGCTTGGGTCTAGCGATAGCGAACACCGGGGAGCTGTTTTTT. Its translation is CASSLGLAIANTGELFF.

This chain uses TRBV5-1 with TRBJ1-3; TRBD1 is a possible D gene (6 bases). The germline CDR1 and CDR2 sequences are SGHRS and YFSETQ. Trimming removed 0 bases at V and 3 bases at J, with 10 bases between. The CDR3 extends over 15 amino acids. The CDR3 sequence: CASSLAGVGGNTIYF. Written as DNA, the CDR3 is TGCGCCAGCAGCTTGGCAGGGGTTGGTGGAAACACCATATATTTT. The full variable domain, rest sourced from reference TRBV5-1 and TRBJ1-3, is KAGVTQTPRYLIKTRGQQVTLSCSPISGHRSVSWYQQTPGQGLQFLFEYFSETQRNKGNFPGRFSGRQFSNSRSEMNVSTLELGDSALYLCASSLAGVGGNTIYFGEGSWLTVV.

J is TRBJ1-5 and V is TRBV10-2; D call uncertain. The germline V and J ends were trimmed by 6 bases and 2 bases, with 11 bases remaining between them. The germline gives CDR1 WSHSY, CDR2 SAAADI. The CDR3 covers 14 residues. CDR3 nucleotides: TGCGCCAGCAGCGCTGAACAGCGCAATCAGCCCCAGCATTTT. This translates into CASSAEQRNQPQHF.

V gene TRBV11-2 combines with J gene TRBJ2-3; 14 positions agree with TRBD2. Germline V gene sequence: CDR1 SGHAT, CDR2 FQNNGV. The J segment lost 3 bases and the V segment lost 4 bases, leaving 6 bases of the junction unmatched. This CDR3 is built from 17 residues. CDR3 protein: CASSSGLAGVGTDTQYF. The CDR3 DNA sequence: TGTGCCAGCAGCTCGGGACTAGCGGGGGTTGGAACAGATACGCAGTATTTT.

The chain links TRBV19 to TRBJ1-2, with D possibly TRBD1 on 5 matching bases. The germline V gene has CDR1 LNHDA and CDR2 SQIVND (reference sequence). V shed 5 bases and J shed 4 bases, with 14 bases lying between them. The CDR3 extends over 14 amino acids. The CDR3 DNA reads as TGTGCCAGTAGTGGGGGGAAGTGGAGCTATGGCTACACCTTC. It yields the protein CASSGGKWSYGYTF. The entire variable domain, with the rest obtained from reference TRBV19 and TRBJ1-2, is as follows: DGGITQSPKYLFRKEGQNVTLSCEQNLNHDAMYWYRQDPGQGLRLIYYSQIVNDFQKGDIAEGYSVSREKKESFPLTVTSAQKNPTAFYLCASSGGKWSYGYTFGSGTRLTVV.

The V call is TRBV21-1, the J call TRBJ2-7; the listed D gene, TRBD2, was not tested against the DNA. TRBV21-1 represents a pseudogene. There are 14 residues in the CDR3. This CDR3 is CASSAGYCAYEQYF. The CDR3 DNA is TGTGCCAGCAGTGCGGGGTATTGTGCCTACGAGCAGTACTTC.

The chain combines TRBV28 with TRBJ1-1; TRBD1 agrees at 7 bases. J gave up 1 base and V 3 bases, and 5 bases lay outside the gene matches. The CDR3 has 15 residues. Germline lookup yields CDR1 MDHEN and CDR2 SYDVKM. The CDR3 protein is CASSFPDRANTEAFF. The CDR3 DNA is TGTGCCAGCAGTTTCCCCGACAGGGCGAACACTGAAGCTTTCTTT.

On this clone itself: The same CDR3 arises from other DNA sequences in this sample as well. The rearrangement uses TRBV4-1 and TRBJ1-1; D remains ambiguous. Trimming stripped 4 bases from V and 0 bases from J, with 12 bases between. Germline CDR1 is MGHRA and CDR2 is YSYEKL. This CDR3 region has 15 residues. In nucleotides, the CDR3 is TGCGCCAGCAGCCTAAATTCCGGGGTGAACACTGAAGCTTTCTTT. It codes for CASSLNSGVNTEAFF.

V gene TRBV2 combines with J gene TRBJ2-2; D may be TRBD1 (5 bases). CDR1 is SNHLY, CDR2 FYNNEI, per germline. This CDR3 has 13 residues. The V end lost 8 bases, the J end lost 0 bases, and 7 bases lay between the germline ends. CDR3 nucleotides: TGTGCCAGCGACAGAGCGAACACCGGGGAGCTGTTTTTT. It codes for CASDRANTGELFF.

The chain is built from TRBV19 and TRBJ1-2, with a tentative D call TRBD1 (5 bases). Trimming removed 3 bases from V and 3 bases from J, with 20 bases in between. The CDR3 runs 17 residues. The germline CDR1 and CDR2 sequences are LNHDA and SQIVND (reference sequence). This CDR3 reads CASSISRAGTGDYGYTF. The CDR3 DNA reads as TGTGCCAGTAGTATTTCCCGGGCCGGGACTGGAGACTATGGCTACACCTTC.

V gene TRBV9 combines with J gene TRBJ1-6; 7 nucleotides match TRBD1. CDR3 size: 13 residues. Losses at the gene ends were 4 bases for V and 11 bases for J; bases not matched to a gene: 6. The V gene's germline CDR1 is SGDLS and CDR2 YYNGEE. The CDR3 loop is CASSPDREPPLHF. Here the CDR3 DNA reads TGTGCCAGCAGCCCCGACAGGGAGCCACCCCTCCACTTT.

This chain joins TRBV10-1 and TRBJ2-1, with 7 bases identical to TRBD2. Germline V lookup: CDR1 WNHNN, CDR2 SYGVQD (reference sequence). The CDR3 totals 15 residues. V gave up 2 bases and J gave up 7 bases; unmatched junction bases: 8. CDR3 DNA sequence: TGCGCCAGCAGTGAGAGGAGACTAGCCTCAAATGAGCAGTTCTTC. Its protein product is CASSERRLASNEQFF.

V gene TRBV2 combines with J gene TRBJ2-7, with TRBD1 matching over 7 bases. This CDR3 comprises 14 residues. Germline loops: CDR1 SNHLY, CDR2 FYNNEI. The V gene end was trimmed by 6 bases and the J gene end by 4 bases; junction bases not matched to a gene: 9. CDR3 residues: CASSTDRVGYEQYF. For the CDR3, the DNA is TGTGCCAGCAGCACCGACAGGGTGGGATACGAGCAGTACTTC.

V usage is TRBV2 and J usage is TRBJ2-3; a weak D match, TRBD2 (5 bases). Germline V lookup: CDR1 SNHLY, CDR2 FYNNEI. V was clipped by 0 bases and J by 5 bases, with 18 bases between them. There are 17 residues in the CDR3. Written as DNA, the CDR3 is TGTGCCAGCAGTGAAGCGCTTCGAGGGAAGAGGATAGATACGCAGTATTTT. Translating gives CASSEALRGKRIDTQYF.

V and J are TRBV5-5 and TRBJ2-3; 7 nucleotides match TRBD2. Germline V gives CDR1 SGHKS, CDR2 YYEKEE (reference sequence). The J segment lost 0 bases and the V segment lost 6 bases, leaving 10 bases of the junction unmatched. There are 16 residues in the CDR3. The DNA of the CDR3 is TGTGCCAGCACCCTTGGGGGGGTCTCAAGCACAGATACGCAGTATTTT. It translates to CASTLGGVSSTDTQYF.

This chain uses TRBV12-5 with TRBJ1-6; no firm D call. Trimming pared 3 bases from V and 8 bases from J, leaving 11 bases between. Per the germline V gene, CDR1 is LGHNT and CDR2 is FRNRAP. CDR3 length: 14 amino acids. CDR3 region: CASGFIGTHSPLHF. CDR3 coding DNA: TGTGCTAGTGGTTTTATTGGCACCCATTCACCCCTCCACTTT. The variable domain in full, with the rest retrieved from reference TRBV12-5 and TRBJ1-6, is DARVTQTPRHKVTEMGQEVTMRCQPILGHNTVFWYRQTMMQGLELLAYFRNRAPLDDSGMPKDRFSAEMPDATLATLKIQPSEPRDSAVYFCASGFIGTHSPLHFGNGTRLTVT.

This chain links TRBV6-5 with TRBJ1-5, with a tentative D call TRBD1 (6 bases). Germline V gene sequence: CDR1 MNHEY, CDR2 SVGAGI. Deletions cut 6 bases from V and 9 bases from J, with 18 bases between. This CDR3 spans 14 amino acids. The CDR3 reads CASRGAAGIMPQHF. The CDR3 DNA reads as TGTGCCAGCAGGGGGGCGGCAGGGATCATGCCCCAGCATTTT.

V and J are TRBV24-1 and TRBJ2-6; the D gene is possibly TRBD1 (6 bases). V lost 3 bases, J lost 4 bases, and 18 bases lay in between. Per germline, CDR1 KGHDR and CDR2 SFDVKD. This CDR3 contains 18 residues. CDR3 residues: CATSDPSDSPGGANVLTF. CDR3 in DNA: TGTGCCACCAGTGATCCTTCGGACAGTCCGGGAGGGGCCAACGTCCTGACTTTC.

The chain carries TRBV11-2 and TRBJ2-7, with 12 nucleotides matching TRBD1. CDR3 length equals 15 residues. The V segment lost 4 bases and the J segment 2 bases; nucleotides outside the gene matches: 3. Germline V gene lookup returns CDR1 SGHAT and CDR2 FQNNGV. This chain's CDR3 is CASSSGTGGAYEQYF. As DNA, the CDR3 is TGTGCCAGCAGCTCCGGGACAGGGGGCGCCTACGAGCAGTACTTC. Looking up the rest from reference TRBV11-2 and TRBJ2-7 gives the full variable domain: EAGVAQSPRYKIIEKRQSVAFWCNPISGHATLYWYQQILGQGPKLLIQFQNNGVVDDSQLPKDRFSAERLKGVDSTLKIQPAKLEDSAVYLCASSSGTGGAYEQYFGPGTRLTVT.

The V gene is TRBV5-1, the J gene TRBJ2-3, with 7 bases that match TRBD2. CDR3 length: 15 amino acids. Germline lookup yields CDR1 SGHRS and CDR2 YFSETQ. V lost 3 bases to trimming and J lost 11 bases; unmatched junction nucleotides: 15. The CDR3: CASSWPRGGAPGQYF. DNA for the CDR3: TGCGCCAGCAGCTGGCCCCGGGGAGGGGCCCCGGGGCAGTATTTT.

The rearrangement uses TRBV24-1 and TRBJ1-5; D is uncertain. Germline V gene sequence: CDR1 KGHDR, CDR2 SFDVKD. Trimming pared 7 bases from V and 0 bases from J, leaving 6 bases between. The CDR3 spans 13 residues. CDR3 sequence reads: CATSGSSNQPQHF. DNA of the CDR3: TGTGCCACCAGCGGTAGTAGCAATCAGCCCCAGCATTTT.

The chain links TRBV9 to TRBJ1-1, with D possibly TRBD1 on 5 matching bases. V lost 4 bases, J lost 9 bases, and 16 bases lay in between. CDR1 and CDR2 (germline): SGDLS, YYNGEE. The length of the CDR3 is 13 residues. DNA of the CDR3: TGTGCCAGCAGCCCCAGAGGGGAGGGAAAAGCTTTCTTT. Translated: CASSPRGEGKAFF.

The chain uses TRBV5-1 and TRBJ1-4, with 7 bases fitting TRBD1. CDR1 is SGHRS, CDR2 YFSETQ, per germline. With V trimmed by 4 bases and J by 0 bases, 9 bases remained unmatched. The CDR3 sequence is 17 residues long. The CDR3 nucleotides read TGCGCCAGCAGCCCAGCACAGGGGCCGCCAACTAATGAAAAACTGTTTTTT. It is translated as CASSPAQGPPTNEKLFF.

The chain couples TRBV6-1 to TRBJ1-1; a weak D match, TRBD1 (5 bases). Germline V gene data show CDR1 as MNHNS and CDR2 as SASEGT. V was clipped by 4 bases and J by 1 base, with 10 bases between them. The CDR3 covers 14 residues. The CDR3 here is CASSVATGNTEAFF. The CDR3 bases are TGTGCCAGCAGTGTAGCCACAGGGAACACTGAAGCTTTCTTT.

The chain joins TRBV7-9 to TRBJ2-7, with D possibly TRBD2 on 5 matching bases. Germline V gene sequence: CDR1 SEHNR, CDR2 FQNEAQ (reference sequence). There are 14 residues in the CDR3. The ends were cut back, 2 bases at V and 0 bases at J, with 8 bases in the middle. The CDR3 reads CASSLSAVSYEQYF. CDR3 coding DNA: TGTGCCAGCAGCTTATCAGCGGTCTCCTACGAGCAGTACTTC.

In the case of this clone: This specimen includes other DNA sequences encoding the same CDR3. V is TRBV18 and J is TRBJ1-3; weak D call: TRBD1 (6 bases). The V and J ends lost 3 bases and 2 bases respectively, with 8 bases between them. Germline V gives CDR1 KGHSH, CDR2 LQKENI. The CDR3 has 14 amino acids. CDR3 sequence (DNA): TGTGCCAGCTCACCCGACAGGACTGGAAACACCATATATTTT. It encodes CASSPDRTGNTIYF.

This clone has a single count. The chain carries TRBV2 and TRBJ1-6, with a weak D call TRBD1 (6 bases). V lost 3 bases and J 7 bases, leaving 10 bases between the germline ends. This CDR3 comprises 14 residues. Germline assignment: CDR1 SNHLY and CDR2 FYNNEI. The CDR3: CASSDGRGNSPLHF. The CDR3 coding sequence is TGTGCCAGCAGTGATGGCAGGGGAAATTCACCCCTCCACTTT.

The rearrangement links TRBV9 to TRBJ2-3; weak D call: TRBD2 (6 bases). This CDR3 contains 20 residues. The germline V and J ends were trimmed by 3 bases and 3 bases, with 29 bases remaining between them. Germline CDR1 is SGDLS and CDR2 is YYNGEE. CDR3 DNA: TGTGCCAGCAGCGGTTCCCCGGCTCGGACTAAGGATAAGCGGACAGATACGCAGTATTTT. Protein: CASSGSPARTKDKRTDTQYF.

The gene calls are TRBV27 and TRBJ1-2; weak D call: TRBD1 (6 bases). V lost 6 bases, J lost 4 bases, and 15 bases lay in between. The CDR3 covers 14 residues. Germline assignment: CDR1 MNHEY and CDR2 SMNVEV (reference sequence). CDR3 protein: CASRLQGSGYGYTF. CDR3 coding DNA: TGTGCCAGCAGGCTACAGGGCTCGGGCTATGGCTACACCTTC.

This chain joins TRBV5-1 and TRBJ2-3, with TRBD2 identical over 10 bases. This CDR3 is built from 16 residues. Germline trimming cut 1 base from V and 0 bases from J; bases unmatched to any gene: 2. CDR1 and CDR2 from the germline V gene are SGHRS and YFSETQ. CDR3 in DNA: TGCGCCAGCAGCTTGCAACTAGCGGGGAGCACAGATACGCAGTATTTT. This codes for CASSLQLAGSTDTQYF.

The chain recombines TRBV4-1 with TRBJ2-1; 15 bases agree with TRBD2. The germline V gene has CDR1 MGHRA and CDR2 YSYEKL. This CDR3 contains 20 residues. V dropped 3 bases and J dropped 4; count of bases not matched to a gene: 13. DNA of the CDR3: TGCGCCAGCAGCCAGCCCGGACTAGCGGGGGGGATTCCCCCGTACAATGAGCAGTTCTTC. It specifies CASSQPGLAGGIPPYNEQFF.